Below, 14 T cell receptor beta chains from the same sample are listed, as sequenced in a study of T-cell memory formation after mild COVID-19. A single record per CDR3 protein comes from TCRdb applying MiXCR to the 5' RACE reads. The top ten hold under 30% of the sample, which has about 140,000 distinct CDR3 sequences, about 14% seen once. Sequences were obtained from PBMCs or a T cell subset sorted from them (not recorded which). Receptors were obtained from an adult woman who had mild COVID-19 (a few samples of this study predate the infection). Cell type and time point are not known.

Here the CDR3 reads CASSHDLGEAWEKLFF. CDR3 nucleotides: TGTGCCAGCAGCCACGACCTCGGTGAGGCGTGGGAAAAACTGTTTTTT. This chain joins TRBV11-2 and TRBJ1-4; no clear D gene. The V end was cut by 5 bases, the J end by 8 bases, with 21 bases between. The length of the CDR3 is 16 residues. CDR1 and CDR2 (germline): SGHAT, FQNNGV.

The DNA of the CDR3 is TGTGCCAGCCCAGGGGCGACAACCCCTGACTACGAGCAGTACTTC. Its translation is CASPGATTPDYEQYF. The rearrangement joins TRBV6-4 to TRBJ2-7, with a tentative D call TRBD1 (6 bases). This CDR3 contains 15 residues. Germline lookup yields CDR1 MRHNA and CDR2 SNTAGT. V was cut by 8 bases and J by 3 bases, with 20 bases left in between.

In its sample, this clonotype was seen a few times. The chain's CDR3 is CASSKFRGPYEQYF. In nucleotides, the CDR3 is TGTGCCAGCAGCAAATTTCGCGGGCCCTACGAGCAGTACTTC. The V and J genes are TRBV21-1 and TRBJ2-7; the table's D call, TRBD2, has no DNA check behind it. TRBV21-1 is a recognized pseudogene. The length of the CDR3 is 14 residues.

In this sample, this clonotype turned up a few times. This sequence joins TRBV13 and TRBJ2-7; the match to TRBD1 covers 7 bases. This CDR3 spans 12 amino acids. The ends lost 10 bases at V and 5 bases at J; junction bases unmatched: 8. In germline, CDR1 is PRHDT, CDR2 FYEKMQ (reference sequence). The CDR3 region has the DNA TGTGCCACCACGGACAGGCTCCACGAGCAGTACTTC. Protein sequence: CATTDRLHEQYF.

This CDR3 reads CASRETSTADTQYF. In DNA form, the CDR3 reads TGTGCCAGCAGAGAGACTAGTACGGCAGATACGCAGTATTTT. This chain uses TRBV7-9 with TRBJ2-3, with TRBD2 as a possible D gene (6 bases). CDR3 length: 14 amino acids. Trimming took off 6 bases at V and 4 bases at J, with 14 bases between the two ends. Per germline, CDR1 SEHNR and CDR2 FQNEAQ (reference sequence).

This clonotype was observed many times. CDR3 nucleotides: TGCAGTGCTAGAGAAGGCACGGCAAACCCTGAAGCTTTCTTT. Protein: CSAREGTANPEAFF. The chain has TRBV20-1 and TRBJ1-1; D ambiguous. This CDR3 is 14 amino acids long. Germline CDR1 is DFQATT and CDR2 is SNEGSKA (reference sequence). V was pared by 0 bases and J by 6 bases, with 14 bases between.

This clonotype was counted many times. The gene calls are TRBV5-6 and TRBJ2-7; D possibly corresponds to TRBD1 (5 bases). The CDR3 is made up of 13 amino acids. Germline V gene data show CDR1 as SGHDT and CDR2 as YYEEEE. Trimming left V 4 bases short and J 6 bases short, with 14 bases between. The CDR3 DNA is TGTGCCAGCAGCGCTAACCAGGGTAGCGAGCAGTACTTC. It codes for CASSANQGSEQYF.

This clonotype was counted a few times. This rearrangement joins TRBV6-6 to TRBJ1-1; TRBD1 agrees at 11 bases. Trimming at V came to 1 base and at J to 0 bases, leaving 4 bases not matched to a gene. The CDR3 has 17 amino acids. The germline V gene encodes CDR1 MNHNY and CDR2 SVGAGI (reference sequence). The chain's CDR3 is CASSYYGQGALNTEAFF. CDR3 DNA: TGTGCCAGCAGTTACTACGGACAGGGGGCACTGAACACTGAAGCTTTCTTT.

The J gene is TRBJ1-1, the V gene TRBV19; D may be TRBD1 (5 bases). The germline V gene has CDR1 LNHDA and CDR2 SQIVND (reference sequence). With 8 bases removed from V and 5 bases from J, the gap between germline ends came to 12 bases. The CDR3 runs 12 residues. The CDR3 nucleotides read TGTGCCAGTCAGGGCGGTGGTACTGAAGCTTTCTTT. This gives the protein CASQGGGTEAFF. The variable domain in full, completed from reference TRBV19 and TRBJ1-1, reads DGGITQSPKYLFRKEGQNVTLSCEQNLNHDAMYWYRQDPGQGLRLIYYSQIVNDFQKGDIAEGYSVSREKKESFPLTVTSAQKNPTAFYLCASQGGGTEAFFGQGTRLTVV.

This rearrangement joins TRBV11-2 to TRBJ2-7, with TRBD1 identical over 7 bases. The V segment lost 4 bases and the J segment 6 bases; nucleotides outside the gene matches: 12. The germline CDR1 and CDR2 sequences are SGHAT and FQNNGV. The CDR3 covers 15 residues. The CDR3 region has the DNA TGTGCCAGCAGCTCGCCTCGCGACAGGGTATCCGAGCAGTACTTC. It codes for CASSSPRDRVSEQYF. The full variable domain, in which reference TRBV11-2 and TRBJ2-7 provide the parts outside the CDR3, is EAGVAQSPRYKIIEKRQSVAFWCNPISGHATLYWYQQILGQGPKLLIQFQNNGVVDDSQLPKDRFSAERLKGVDSTLKIQPAKLEDSAVYLCASSSPRDRVSEQYFGPGTRLTVT.

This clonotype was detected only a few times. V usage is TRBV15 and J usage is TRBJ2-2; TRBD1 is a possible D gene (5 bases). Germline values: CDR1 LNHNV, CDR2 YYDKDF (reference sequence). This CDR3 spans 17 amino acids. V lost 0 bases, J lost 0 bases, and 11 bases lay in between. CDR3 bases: TGTGCCACCAGCAGAGATGGGGCAATCGCGAACACCGGGGAGCTGTTTTTT. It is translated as CATSRDGAIANTGELFF.

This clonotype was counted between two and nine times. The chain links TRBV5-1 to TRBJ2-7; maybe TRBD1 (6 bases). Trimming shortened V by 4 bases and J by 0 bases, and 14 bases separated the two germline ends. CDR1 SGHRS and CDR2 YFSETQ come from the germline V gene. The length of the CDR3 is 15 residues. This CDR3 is CASSTGQRSSYEQYF. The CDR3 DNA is TGCGCCAGCAGCACGGGACAAAGGAGCTCCTACGAGCAGTACTTC.

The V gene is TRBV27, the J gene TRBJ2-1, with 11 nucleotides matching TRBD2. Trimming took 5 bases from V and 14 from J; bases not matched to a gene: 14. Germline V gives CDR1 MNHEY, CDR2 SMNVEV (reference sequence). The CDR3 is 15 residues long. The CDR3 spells CASSAGLADKGGEFF. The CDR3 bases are TGTGCCAGCAGTGCGGGACTAGCGGATAAAGGGGGCGAGTTCTTC.

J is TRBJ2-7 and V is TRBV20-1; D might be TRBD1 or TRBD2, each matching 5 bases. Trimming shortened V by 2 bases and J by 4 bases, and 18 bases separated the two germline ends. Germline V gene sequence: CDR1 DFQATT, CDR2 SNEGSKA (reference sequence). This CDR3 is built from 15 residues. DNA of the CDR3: TGCAGTGCTAGATCCCCGAGGGGAGCGGCATACGAGCAGTACTTC. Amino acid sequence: CSARSPRGAAYEQYF.